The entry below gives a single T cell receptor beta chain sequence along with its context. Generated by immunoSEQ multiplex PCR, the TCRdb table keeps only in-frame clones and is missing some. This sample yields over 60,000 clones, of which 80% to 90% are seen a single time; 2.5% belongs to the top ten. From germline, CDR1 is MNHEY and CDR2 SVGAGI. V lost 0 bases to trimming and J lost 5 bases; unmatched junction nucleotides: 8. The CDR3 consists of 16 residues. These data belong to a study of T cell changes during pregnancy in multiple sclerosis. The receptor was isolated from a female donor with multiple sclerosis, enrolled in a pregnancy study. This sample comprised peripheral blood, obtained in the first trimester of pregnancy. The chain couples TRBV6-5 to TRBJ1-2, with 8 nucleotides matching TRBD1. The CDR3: CASSYSSGQVIYGYTF. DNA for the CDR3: TGTGCCAGCAGTTACTCGTCGGGACAGGTTATTTATGGCTACACCTTC.